A single sample is the source of the 18 T cell receptor beta chains below, sequenced in a study of blood T cell repertoires in COVID-19. Sequencing used immunoSEQ multiplex PCR; TCRdb keeps in-frame clones, though not all of them. The sample holds 150,000 to 200,000 clones; around 80% are singletons and the top ten take about 8.3%. The sample was peripheral blood. Receptors were obtained from a man in his 60s with acute or convalescent COVID-19.

The DNA of the CDR3 is TGCGCCAGCAGCTGGGGGGATGAGCAGTTCTTC. This encodes CASSWGDEQFF. The V and J genes are TRBV5-1 and TRBJ2-1; weak D call: TRBD2 (6 bases). CDR3 length: 11 residues. Germline loops: CDR1 SGHRS, CDR2 YFSETQ. V lost 3 bases, J lost 8 bases, and 6 bases lay in between.

V usage is TRBV7-3 and J usage is TRBJ2-2, with TRBD1 identical over 8 bases. This CDR3 is 14 amino acids long. Germline CDR1 is SGHTA and CDR2 is FQGTGA. The J segment lost 7 bases and the V segment lost 5 bases, leaving 6 bases of the junction unmatched. The CDR3 DNA sequence: TGTGCCAGCAGCACCCGACAGGGGCACGGGGAGCTGTTTTTT. The encoded protein is CASSTRQGHGELFF.

J is TRBJ2-7 and V is TRBV24-1, with 7 bases fitting TRBD1. V trimming: 3 bases; J trimming: 4 bases; junction bases outside the gene matches: 5. Germline CDR1 KGHDR, CDR2 SFDVKD. The CDR3 has 14 residues. The CDR3 coding sequence is TGTGCCACCAGTGATAGGGACAGCTTATACGAGCAGTACTTC. It specifies CATSDRDSLYEQYF.

In its sample, this clone was seen once. The rearrangement joins TRBV11-2 to TRBJ1-1; D remains unclear. Germline V lookup: CDR1 SGHAT, CDR2 FQNNGV. V shed 2 bases and J shed 3 bases, with 7 bases lying between them. This CDR3 is 13 amino acids long. The CDR3 is CASSLRRDTEAFF. The CDR3 DNA reads TGTGCCAGCAGCTTAAGGAGAGACACTGAAGCTTTCTTT.

The rearrangement joins TRBV27 to TRBJ1-6; weak D call: TRBD1 (5 bases). Germline CDR1 is MNHEY and CDR2 is SMNVEV (reference sequence). Trimming took 4 bases from V and 7 from J, leaving 11 bases between them. The CDR3 contains 14 residues. The CDR3 DNA reads TGTGCCAGCAGTTATCGACAGACAAATTCACCCCTCCACTTT. It is translated as CASSYRQTNSPLHF.

The CDR3 protein is CASSDQGTSNYNEQFF. The CDR3, as DNA: TGTGCCAGCAGCGACCAGGGGACTAGCAACTACAATGAGCAGTTCTTC. The chain combines TRBV7-9 with TRBJ2-1; 9 positions agree with TRBD2. Germline V gene sequence: CDR1 SEHNR, CDR2 FQNEAQ (reference sequence). The length of the CDR3 is 16 residues. The V and J ends lost 5 bases and 3 bases, in that order; junction bases with no gene match: 8.

The J gene is TRBJ1-2, the V gene TRBV5-4; 9 nucleotides line up with TRBD1. Germline lookup yields CDR1 SGHNT and CDR2 YYREEE (reference sequence). This CDR3 has 13 residues. Unmatched junction bases numbered 7, after V lost 5 bases and J lost 8 bases. In DNA form, the CDR3 reads TGTGCCAGCAGATCACAGGGGGCGTACGGCTACACCTTC. Translating it yields CASRSQGAYGYTF.

V usage is TRBV18 and J usage is TRBJ2-5; 9 positions match TRBD1. The V segment lost 4 bases and the J segment 4 bases; nucleotides outside the gene matches: 7. Germline V gives CDR1 KGHSH, CDR2 LQKENI. The CDR3 runs to 15 residues. The CDR3 region is CASSLMGTGPETQYF. The CDR3 DNA follows: TGTGCCAGCTCACTGATGGGGACAGGGCCAGAGACCCAGTACTTC.

The chain combines TRBV14 with TRBJ2-2; maybe TRBD1 (5 bases). Trimming took 2 bases from V and 1 from J, leaving 8 bases between them. The CDR3 loop spans 15 amino acids. Germline CDR1 SGHDN, CDR2 FVKESK. The CDR3 protein is CASSQPQENTGELFF. As DNA, the CDR3 is TGTGCCAGCAGCCAACCACAGGAGAACACCGGGGAGCTGTTTTTT.

J is TRBJ2-7 and V is TRBV19; D perhaps matches TRBD1 (6 bases). Germline CDR1 reads LNHDA; CDR2 reads SQIVND (reference sequence). The CDR3 loop spans 12 amino acids. The V gene lost 6 bases and the J gene lost 7 bases, with 13 bases spanning the gap. In DNA form, the CDR3 reads TGTGCCAGTAGCCTACAGGGTCGGGAGCAGTACTTC. This gives the protein CASSLQGREQYF.

This rearrangement joins TRBV15 to TRBJ2-7; TRBD1 matches 8 bases. The CDR3 has 14 residues. V dropped 4 bases and J dropped 1; count of bases not matched to a gene: 3. The V gene's germline CDR1 is LNHNV and CDR2 YYDKDF (reference sequence). Here the CDR3 reads CATSTRTGSYEQYF. The CDR3 DNA reads as TGTGCCACCAGCACTCGGACAGGGTCCTACGAGCAGTACTTC. Full variable domain (missing parts from reference TRBV15 and TRBJ2-7): DAMVIQNPRYQVTQFGKPVTLSCSQTLNHNVMYWYQQKSSQAPKLLFHYYDKDFNNEADTPDNFQSRRPNTSFCFLDIRSPGLGDTAMYLCATSTRTGSYEQYFGPGTRLTVT.

The chain joins TRBV18 to TRBJ2-1; 7 positions agree with TRBD1. Germline CDR1 reads KGHSH; CDR2 reads LQKENI. The CDR3 is 13 residues long. The V and J ends lost 4 bases and 5 bases, in that order; junction bases with no gene match: 2. CDR3 protein: CASSLGQNNEQFF. The CDR3 DNA reads as TGTGCCAGCTCACTGGGACAGAACAATGAGCAGTTCTTC.

The rearrangement links TRBV19 to TRBJ1-5; D not resolved. V lost 6 bases to trimming and J lost 3 bases, with 12 bases between them. CDR1 is LNHDA and CDR2 is SQIVND in the germline V gene (reference sequence). The CDR3 runs to 14 residues. For the CDR3, the DNA is TGTGCCAGTAGGACGGGTAACCCCAATCAGCCCCAGCATTTT. Translated, it gives CASRTGNPNQPQHF. Full variable domain (outside the CDR3, taken from reference TRBV19 and TRBJ1-5): DGGITQSPKYLFRKEGQNVTLSCEQNLNHDAMYWYRQDPGQGLRLIYYSQIVNDFQKGDIAEGYSVSREKKESFPLTVTSAQKNPTAFYLCASRTGNPNQPQHFGDGTRLSIL.

This clone has ten or more counts. The CDR3 DNA follows: TGCGCCAGCAGCCAAGCGGACAGGGGCTATGGCTACACCTTC. This encodes CASSQADRGYGYTF. This chain uses TRBV4-1 with TRBJ1-2; 9 bases match TRBD1. The germline CDR1 and CDR2 sequences are MGHRA and YSYEKL. The CDR3 covers 14 residues. V shed 1 base, J shed 4 bases, and the junction held 1 base outside the gene matches.

The chain recombines TRBV29-1 with TRBJ2-3, with 11 nucleotides matching TRBD2. This CDR3 is built from 16 residues. The V segment lost 0 bases and the J segment 2 bases; nucleotides outside the gene matches: 4. CDR1 is SQVTM and CDR2 is ANQGSEA in the germline V gene. CDR3 nucleotide sequence: TGCAGCGTTGAAGATCTTAGCGGGGGGGACACAGATACGCAGTATTTT. This gives the protein CSVEDLSGGDTDTQYF.

There are a few counts of this clone. The chain has TRBV25-1 and TRBJ1-6; D possibly corresponds to TRBD1 (6 bases). This CDR3 has 14 residues. The V end lost 8 bases, the J end lost 7 bases, and 15 bases lay between the germline ends. Germline V gives CDR1 MGHDK, CDR2 SYGVNS. The CDR3 DNA is TGTGCCAGCCGTTCCGGGACAACAAATTCACCCCTCCACTTT. Translation: CASRSGTTNSPLHF.

There are many counts of this clone. This rearrangement joins TRBV2 to TRBJ2-5; maybe TRBD1 (7 bases). Germline assignment: CDR1 SNHLY and CDR2 FYNNEI. V lost 8 bases to trimming and J lost 5 bases, with 12 bases between them. The CDR3 runs 12 residues. The chain's CDR3 is CASGGGRETQYF. The CDR3 DNA reads as TGTGCCAGCGGAGGGGGCCGGGAGACCCAGTACTTC.

This clone was seen more than once but under ten times. This chain joins TRBV18 and TRBJ2-4; 7 bases fit TRBD1. The V gene end was trimmed by 3 bases and the J gene end by 1 base; junction bases not matched to a gene: 3. The V gene's germline CDR1 is KGHSH and CDR2 LQKENI. This CDR3 is 15 amino acids long. The CDR3 DNA sequence: TGTGCCAGCTCACCCTCGACAGGGGCCAAAAACATTCAGTACTTC. It encodes CASSPSTGAKNIQYF.